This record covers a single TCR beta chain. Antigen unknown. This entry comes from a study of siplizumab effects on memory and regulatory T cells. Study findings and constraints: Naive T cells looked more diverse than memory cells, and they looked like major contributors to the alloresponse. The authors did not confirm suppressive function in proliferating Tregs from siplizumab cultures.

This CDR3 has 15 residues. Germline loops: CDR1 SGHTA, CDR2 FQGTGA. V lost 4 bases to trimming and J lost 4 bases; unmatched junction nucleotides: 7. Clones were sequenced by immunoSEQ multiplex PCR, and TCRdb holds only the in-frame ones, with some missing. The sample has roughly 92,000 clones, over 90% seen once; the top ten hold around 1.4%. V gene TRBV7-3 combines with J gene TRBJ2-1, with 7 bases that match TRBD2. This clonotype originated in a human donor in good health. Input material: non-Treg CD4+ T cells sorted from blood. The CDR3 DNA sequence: TGTGCCAGCAGCTCTACACTAGCGAAATACAATGAGCAGTTCTTC. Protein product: CASSSTLAKYNEQFF.